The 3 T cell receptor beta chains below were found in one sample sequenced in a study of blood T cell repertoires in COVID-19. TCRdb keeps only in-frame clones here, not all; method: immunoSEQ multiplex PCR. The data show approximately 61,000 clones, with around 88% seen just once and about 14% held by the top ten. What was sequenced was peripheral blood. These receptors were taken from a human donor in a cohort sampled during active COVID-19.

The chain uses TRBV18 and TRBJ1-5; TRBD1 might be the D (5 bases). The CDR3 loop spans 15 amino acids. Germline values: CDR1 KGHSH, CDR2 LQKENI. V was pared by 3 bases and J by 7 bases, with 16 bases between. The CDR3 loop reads CASSPGEGSGQPQHF. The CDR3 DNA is TGTGCCAGCTCACCCGGGGAGGGTTCAGGGCAGCCCCAGCATTTT.

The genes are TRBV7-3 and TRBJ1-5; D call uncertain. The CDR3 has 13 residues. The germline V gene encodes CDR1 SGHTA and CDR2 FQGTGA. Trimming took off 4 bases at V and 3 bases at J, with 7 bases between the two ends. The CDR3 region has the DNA TGTGCCAGCAGCTCGGGATCCAATCAGCCCCAGCATTTT. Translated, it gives CASSSGSNQPQHF.

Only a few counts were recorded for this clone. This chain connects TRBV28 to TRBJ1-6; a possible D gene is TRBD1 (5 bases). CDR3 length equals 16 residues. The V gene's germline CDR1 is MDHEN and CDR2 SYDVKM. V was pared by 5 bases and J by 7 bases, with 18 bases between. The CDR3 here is CASSPRGQGGNSPLHF. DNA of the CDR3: TGTGCCAGCAGTCCACGCGGTCAGGGAGGGAATTCACCCCTCCACTTT.